The sequence of this T cell receptor beta chain was determined in a study of OX40 agonist ivuxolimab in advanced cancers. The overall study: Every 2 weeks, patients received ivuxolimab intravenously, dosed at 0.01 to 10 mg/kg.

Sampling of blood occurred at baseline, cycle 4 day 1, and cycle 7 day 1. This CDR3 is 15 amino acids long. Trimming removed 4 bases from V and 4 bases from J; junction bases left unmatched: 7. CDR1 LNHDA and CDR2 SQIVND come from the germline V gene (reference sequence). Sequencing used immunoSEQ multiplex PCR; TCRdb keeps in-frame clones, though not all of them. The sample holds 40,000 to 60,000 clones; approximately 92% are singletons and the top ten take about 11%. The chain carries TRBV19 and TRBJ1-2; 9 nucleotides agree with TRBD1. This material consisted of CD4+ or CD8+ T cells sorted from blood, taken in a trial of the OX40 agonist ivuxolimab. This clonotype originated in an adult with an advanced solid tumor such as melanoma, head and neck, liver or kidney cancer. The CDR3 protein is CASSNPGTGIYGYTF. The CDR3 nucleotides are TGTGCCAGTAGTAATCCAGGGACAGGGATCTATGGCTACACCTTC.